The present TCR beta chain was sequenced within a study of cytomegalovirus exposure and HLA in healthy donors. Regarding the study as a whole: There were a few CMV-associated chains whose specificity for CMV antigens was confirmed in vitro. A later analysis, which compared TCR beta chains of equal frequency, found the HLA-associated ones more clonally expanded. Some public TCRs appeared in many individuals, while most sequences were rare. Highly shared variants forming one cluster were likely a sequencing artifact.

Comments on this clone: Its cognate antigen is unknown.

CDR1 is KGHSH, CDR2 LQKENI, per germline. V lost 6 bases to trimming and J lost 1 base; unmatched junction nucleotides: 8. The CDR3 consists of 15 residues. Primers for the PCR totalled 60 Vbeta and 13 Jbeta. Assay used: immunoSEQ multiplex PCR; TCRdb lists only in-frame clones, some missing. The sample has 100,000 to 150,000 clones; more than 65% are singletons. The sequenced material came from PBMCs. The sequence was obtained from a young woman in good health and CMV-seropositive. V usage is TRBV18 and J usage is TRBJ1-1; 7 bases are shared with TRBD1. Here the CDR3 reads CASSPNRGPNTEAFF. The CDR3 DNA reads as TGTGCCAGCTCGCCCAACAGGGGCCCGAACACTGAAGCTTTCTTT.